Below are 19 T cell receptor beta chains sequenced from a single sample in a study of blood T cell repertoires in COVID-19. TCRdb keeps only in-frame clones here, not all; method: immunoSEQ multiplex PCR. The profile shows 60,000 to 70,000 clones, roughly 68% of them singletons. Specimen: peripheral blood. These receptors were obtained from a woman aged 80 or over with acute or convalescent COVID-19.

The CDR3 DNA reads as TGTGCCAGCAGCCAGTTGGACATTCCCGGAGAGACCCAGTACTTC. Translating gives CASSQLDIPGETQYF. J is TRBJ2-5 and V is TRBV14; possibly TRBD1 for D (5 bases). The CDR3 runs to 15 residues. The germline V and J ends were trimmed by 3 bases and 4 bases, with 15 bases remaining between them. CDR1 is SGHDN, CDR2 FVKESK, per germline.

The rearrangement uses TRBV29-1 and TRBJ1-2, with 12 bases that match TRBD1. V shed 5 bases and J 3 bases; nucleotides not matched to a gene: 4. The CDR3 loop spans 14 amino acids. The germline V gene has CDR1 SQVTM and CDR2 ANQGSEA. CDR3 bases: TGCAGCGTTTGGGGACAGGGGGCGGACTATGGCTACACCTTC. Translated, it gives CSVWGQGADYGYTF.

The rearrangement uses TRBV30 and TRBJ2-5; 8 nucleotides match TRBD2. J lost 5 bases, V lost 0 bases, and 8 bases had no gene match. This CDR3 is built from 15 residues. The germline CDR1 and CDR2 sequences are GTSNPN and SVGIG (reference sequence). The CDR3 DNA reads as TGTGCCTGGAGTGTCCCCGGGAGGGGAGGGGAGACCCAGTACTTC. The encoded protein is CAWSVPGRGGETQYF. The whole variable domain, filled in from reference TRBV30 and TRBJ2-5, reads SQTIHQWPATLVQPVGSPLSLECTVEGTSNPNLYWYRQAAGRGLQLLFYSVGIGQISSEVPQNLSASRPQDRQFILSSKKLLLSDSGFYLCAWSVPGRGGETQYFGPGTRLLVL.

The gene calls are TRBV2 and TRBJ1-5, with TRBD1 matching 7 bases. In germline, CDR1 is SNHLY, CDR2 FYNNEI. After removal of 1 base from V and 3 bases from J, the junction contained 3 bases not matched to a gene. This CDR3 contains 15 residues. This CDR3 reads CASSEGGQSNQPQHF. CDR3 DNA sequence: TGTGCCAGCAGTGAAGGGGGACAGTCCAATCAGCCCCAGCATTTT.

The rearrangement uses TRBV5-1 and TRBJ1-1; D gene uncertain. Germline V gene lookup returns CDR1 SGHRS and CDR2 YFSETQ. The CDR3 totals 15 residues. V was cut by 0 bases and J by 1 base, with 10 bases left in between. CDR3 sequence: CASSLAGSQNTEAFF. CDR3 DNA: TGCGCCAGCAGCTTGGCAGGCAGCCAGAACACTGAAGCTTTCTTT. The entire variable domain, with the rest obtained from reference TRBV5-1 and TRBJ1-1, is as follows: KAGVTQTPRYLIKTRGQQVTLSCSPISGHRSVSWYQQTPGQGLQFLFEYFSETQRNKGNFPGRFSGRQFSNSRSEMNVSTLELGDSALYLCASSLAGSQNTEAFFGQGTRLTVV.

This sequence joins TRBV6-5 and TRBJ2-7; 9 nucleotides agree with TRBD1. The V segment lost 3 bases and the J segment 7 bases; nucleotides outside the gene matches: 7. The CDR3 is 14 residues long. Germline V gene sequence: CDR1 MNHEY, CDR2 SVGAGI. CDR3 amino acids: CASSYNRGQGEQYF. The CDR3 DNA reads TGTGCCAGCAGTTATAACAGGGGGCAAGGAGAGCAGTACTTC.

The rearrangement uses TRBV28 and TRBJ2-2; D is perhaps TRBD1 (6 bases). From germline, CDR1 is MDHEN and CDR2 SYDVKM. The CDR3 is made up of 16 amino acids. Trimming took 7 bases from V and 1 from J, leaving 16 bases between them. DNA for the CDR3: TGTGCCAGCAACCTGCGTGGGGGCAAGAACACCGGGGAGCTGTTTTTT. This codes for CASNLRGGKNTGELFF.

This clone was seen a handful of times. This chain uses TRBV6-5 with TRBJ1-5, with 10 nucleotides matching TRBD1. This CDR3 has 14 residues. CDR1 is MNHEY and CDR2 is SVGAGI in the germline V gene. Losses at the gene ends were 6 bases for V and 6 bases for J; bases not matched to a gene: 5. This chain's CDR3 is CASSDGTGAQPQHF. CDR3 sequence (DNA): TGTGCCAGCAGCGACGGGACAGGGGCTCAGCCCCAGCATTTT.

The chain uses TRBV5-8 and TRBJ1-5, with TRBD1 identical over 7 bases. V lost 2 bases, J lost 9 bases, and 17 bases stayed unmatched. From germline, CDR1 is SGHTS and CDR2 YDEGEE. This CDR3 is built from 17 residues. DNA of the CDR3: TGTGCCAGCAGCTTTCGGCCCTCGGACAGGTACCCAGGGCCCCAGCATTTT. Residues: CASSFRPSDRYPGPQHF. Looking up the rest from reference TRBV5-8 and TRBJ1-5 gives the full variable domain: EAGVTQSPTHLIKTRGQQATLRCSPISGHTSVYWYQQALGLGLQFLLWYDEGEERNRGNFPPRFSGRQFPNYSSELNVNALELEDSALYLCASSFRPSDRYPGPQHFGDGTRLSIL.

The chain joins TRBV15 to TRBJ2-2; tentative D call: TRBD1 (6 bases). Germline loops: CDR1 LNHNV, CDR2 YYDKDF (reference sequence). This CDR3 is 14 amino acids long. Trimming shortened V by 3 bases and J by 3 bases, and 8 bases separated the two germline ends. For the CDR3, the DNA is TGTGCCACCAGCAGGCAGGGGTACACCGGGGAGCTGTTTTTT. Translated, it gives CATSRQGYTGELFF.

V usage is TRBV28 and J usage is TRBJ2-3; 8 bases fit TRBD2. The CDR3 is made up of 15 amino acids. Germline lookup yields CDR1 MDHEN and CDR2 SYDVKM. The V gene end was trimmed by 6 bases and the J gene end by 7 bases; junction bases not matched to a gene: 12. CDR3 region: CASSASGRELNTQYF. The CDR3 DNA follows: TGTGCCAGCAGCGCCAGCGGGAGAGAGCTGAATACGCAGTATTTT.

This clone was counted many times. The chain is built from TRBV28 and TRBJ2-1; 12 bases align to TRBD2. After removal of 5 bases from V and 5 bases from J, the junction contained 10 bases not matched to a gene. CDR1 is MDHEN, CDR2 SYDVKM, per germline. The CDR3 consists of 17 residues. The CDR3 sequence is CASSLWTSGDLNNEQFF. In DNA, the CDR3 is TGTGCCAGCAGTCTCTGGACTAGCGGGGACCTTAACAATGAGCAGTTCTTC.

The CDR3 nucleotides read TGTGCCAGCAGTCCCCTCGACGAGCAGTACTTC. Translated, it gives CASSPLDEQYF. The chain uses TRBV28 and TRBJ2-7; the D is unclear. Germline CDR1 MDHEN, CDR2 SYDVKM. V was trimmed by 5 bases and J by 5 bases, leaving 7 bases between them. This CDR3 spans 11 amino acids.

The chain joins TRBV6-5 to TRBJ2-1; TRBD2 matches 7 bases. CDR1 and CDR2 (germline): MNHEY, SVGAGI. Trimming took 5 bases from V and 9 from J; bases not matched to a gene: 4. CDR3 length equals 12 residues. The CDR3 nucleotides are TGTGCCAGCAGTCGGACTAGTGTTGAGCAGTTCTTC. Translation: CASSRTSVEQFF.

The V call is TRBV7-2, the J call TRBJ1-5; 11 nucleotides align to TRBD1. CDR1 is SGHTA and CDR2 is FQGNSA in the germline V gene. The junction had 5 bases not matched to a gene; V was cut back by 5 bases and J by 5 bases. The CDR3 runs to 15 residues. This CDR3 is CASSLWTGGDQPQHF. The CDR3 DNA reads as TGTGCCAGCAGCCTATGGACAGGGGGCGATCAGCCCCAGCATTTT.

The genes are TRBV28 and TRBJ2-7; 8 bases fit TRBD1. The ends lost 6 bases at V and 3 bases at J; junction bases unmatched: 4. Germline CDR1 and CDR2: MDHEN and SYDVKM. This CDR3 contains 13 residues. CDR3 loop: CASRKTGGYEQYF. DNA of the CDR3: TGTGCCAGCAGAAAAACAGGGGGCTACGAGCAGTACTTC.

The chain combines TRBV7-9 with TRBJ2-1; 8 nucleotides match TRBD2. Germline V lookup: CDR1 SEHNR, CDR2 FQNEAQ (reference sequence). Germline trimming cut 1 base from V and 7 bases from J; bases unmatched to any gene: 3. The CDR3 loop spans 14 amino acids. DNA for the CDR3: TGTGCCAGCAGCTTAGTAGGACTAGCAAATGAGCAGTTCTTC. Residues: CASSLVGLANEQFF.

The V and J genes are TRBV4-3 and TRBJ1-2; D is uncertain. The CDR3 consists of 16 residues. The germline CDR1 and CDR2 sequences are LGHNA and YSLEER. The germline V and J ends were trimmed by 4 bases and 6 bases, with 21 bases remaining between them. DNA for the CDR3: TGCGCCAGCAGCCTCAAGTTGGCAGAAACCACTAATGGCTACACCTTC. Residues: CASSLKLAETTNGYTF.

V is TRBV5-1 and J is TRBJ2-1, with 7 positions matching TRBD2. The CDR3 consists of 17 residues. The ends lost 0 bases at V and 10 bases at J; junction bases unmatched: 16. The germline CDR1 and CDR2 sequences are SGHRS and YFSETQ. The CDR3, as DNA: TGCGCCAGCAGCTTGGCGGTCGCCCAATTAGCGGGCGCGGAGCAGTTCTTC. Its translation is CASSLAVAQLAGAEQFF.